The source of this T cell receptor beta chain is a study of cytomegalovirus exposure and HLA in healthy donors. Across the whole study: Of all 400 or so donors who were genotyped, roughly 83% belonged to the Caucasian-associated ancestry cluster.

V was shortened by 1 base and J by 5 bases, with 16 bases between the two germline ends. This CDR3 comprises 16 residues. From germline, CDR1 is SGHDT and CDR2 YYEEEE. This PCR relied on a set of 60 Vbeta primers and 13 Jbeta primers. The data were produced by immunoSEQ multiplex PCR, yet TCRdb's version contains in-frame clones alone and is incomplete. This listing includes roughly 40,000 clones. Material: PBMCs. This receptor was identified in a male donor in good health and CMV-seronegative. V gene TRBV5-6 combines with J gene TRBJ1-5; the D gene is possibly TRBD1 (5 bases). CDR3: CASSLRTRAGDQPQHF. The CDR3 coding sequence is TGTGCCAGCAGCTTGAGGACTCGGGCGGGGGATCAGCCCCAGCATTTT.